The entry below describes one T cell receptor (beta chain). Its specific antigen is unknown. No clone much larger than this one lies a single base away; base qualities are absent. Genomic DNA was extracted from sorted cells with the QIAGEN DNeasy Blood and Tissue Kit for TCRbeta CDR3 sequencing. Through immunoSEQ, high-throughput TCRbeta CDR3 sequencing was done commercially, including PCR amplification with internal controls and bias correction. The original methods were these. Unique productive TCRbeta sequences were defined by CDR3 nucleotide sequence when primers matched and otherwise by CDR3 amino acid sequence together with Vbeta and Jbeta genes. Sorting error was corrected by removing sequences shared between sorted populations at a frequency ratio of 2:1 or less, and the remaining shared sequences were assigned to the higher population. A sequence counted as donor-reactive if, in CFSE-low cells, the sequence had a frequency of at least 0.01% and was expanded at least 5-fold compared with unstimulated cells. Jensen-Shannon divergence calculated on the top 100 TCRbeta sequences ranked by frequency was used to measure repertoire divergence. For samples with multiple sequencing runs, sorting error was corrected separately for each run before the runs were pooled. TCRdb re-hosts the immuneACCESS table, in-frame sequences only. Its copies lack some clones; in the studies checked, an unresolved V gene accounts for under half of them, and the cause for the rest is not known. V, J and clone size are those of that table, while D and trimming were read from the DNA. The table for this sample lists hundreds of thousands of clones; about 80% of them were counted only once. The ten largest clones add up to around 0.64% of the sample.

These data are taken from a study of Tregs in tolerant kidney transplant recipients (dated 2019 in TCRdb). In terms of the full investigation: Before combined kidney and bone marrow transplantation, this study identified donor-specific regulatory T cells using TCRbeta sequencing and then followed those same cells after transplant. In a few healthy controls, several methods of expanding Tregs specific for an allogeneic donor were compared by TCRbeta repertoire sequencing.

General conclusions and limits of the study: Expanding Tregs with activated donor B cells appeared to identify the most biologically relevant and donor-specific TCRbeta repertoire. Biological reproducibility was not directly addressed, though technical replication error appeared minimal. The study was constrained by small patient numbers, and validation of the findings is required in larger populations and under other immunosuppression protocols.

Thawed PBMCs were FACS-sorted into unstimulated Tregs (CD4+CD25+CD127-), CD4+ non-Tregs (CD4+CD25-), CD4 cells and CD8 cells. Healthy control blood was obtained either as purchased buffy coats or from healthy volunteers. Healthy control blood was processed to PBMCs with a Ficoll density gradient and then cryopreserved, whereas patient PBMCs were collected both before and after transplant. The CDR3 spans 15 residues, from the cysteine through the phenylalanine. The CDR3 DNA has 45 bases and is translated from base 1. The germline V gene provides CDR1 MGHRA and CDR2 YSYEKL. V sheds 4 bases and J sheds 11 bases, leaving 18 bases between their ends.

The V and J segments used are TRBV4-1 and TRBJ1-6; matching of 5 bases hints at TRBD1 as the D gene. The sequence was collected from a human donor in good health. The sample taken for sequencing was CD4+ T cells from blood. CDR3 loop: CASSPGVLRSPPLHF. DNA sequence: TGCGCCAGCAGCCCGGGGGTGCTTCGCTCACCACCCCTCCACTTT.